This TCR beta chain was identified during a study of CD8 T cells in ankylosing spondylitis. Via MiXCR, TCRdb re-called the 5' RACE reads, giving one row per CDR3 protein. The sample yields 150,000 to 200,000 distinct CDR3 sequences, under 35% seen once. This clonotype was detected ten times or more. The origin of this receptor is a male donor with ankylosing spondylitis. Source material: synovial fluid, either unsorted or a sorted T cell fraction (not recorded which).

The CDR3 nucleotides are TGCAGTGCTAATCCACTAGCGTCTAGCACAGATACGCAGTATTTT. Its protein is CSANPLASSTDTQYF. V is TRBV20-1 and J is TRBJ2-3; 7 positions match TRBD2. Germline V CDR1 and CDR2: DFQATT, SNEGSKA (reference sequence). V gave up 4 bases and J gave up 0 bases; unmatched junction bases: 7. There are 15 residues in the CDR3.